In its sample, the clone carrying this T cell receptor (beta chain) was seen once. As originally analysed: It was from reference gene primer amplification that nucleated cell counts were estimated. Here immunoSEQ multiplex PCR was the method, and the copy in TCRdb shows in-frame clones only, minus some. Clonal size and the V and J genes are those of that table, whereas D and trimming came from the DNA. The sample has 20,000 to 25,000 clones; over 75% are singletons. This entry is derived from a study of blood T cell repertoires in COVID-19. At the level of the study: Spain, Italy and the United States supplied samples that represented acute and convalescent COVID-19. T cells, B-cell-depleted T cells, or PBMCs provided the cDNA or gDNA that served as material.

After removal of 5 bases from V and 5 bases from J, the junction contained 7 bases not matched to a gene. This CDR3 comprises 16 residues. Per the germline V gene, CDR1 is SGHVS and CDR2 is FQNEAQ. The clonotype originates from a woman aged 80 or over with acute or convalescent COVID-19. The rearrangement links TRBV7-8 to TRBJ2-3; 13 bases are a match to TRBD2. The sequenced sample was peripheral blood. The CDR3 region is CASSPRTSGGIDTQYF. The CDR3 DNA sequence: TGTGCCAGCAGCCCCCGGACTAGCGGGGGAATAGATACGCAGTATTTT.